These T cell receptor beta chains were read from a single sample in a study of cytomegalovirus exposure and HLA in healthy donors. Generated by immunoSEQ multiplex PCR, the TCRdb table keeps only in-frame clones and is missing some. There are 130,000 or so clones in the sample; approximately 65% occur only once, and roughly 1.4% lies in the top ten. Sequenced: PBMCs. All receptors derive from a man between 18 and 35 years old in good health and CMV-seronegative. The CDR3 runs from the conserved cysteine through the conserved F or W. The D gene is left open where the match is weak. Size tells how often a clone was seen (once, few, many) or the class of an expanded clone, and some rows leave it out.

clone_size cdr3_length j_call d_call v_call cdr3_aa cdr3_nt
- 16 TRBJ2-7 - TRBV12-5 CASGLVLFVAAYEQYF TGTGCTAGTGGTTTGGTCCTCTTTGTAGCAGCCTACGAGCAGTACTTC
- 18 TRBJ2-1 - TRBV5-1 CASSGGGRVTGSYNEQFF TGCGCCAGCAGCGGGGGGGGGCGGGTAACTGGCTCCTACAATGAGCAGTTCTTC
- 13 TRBJ1-2 - TRBV27 CASSYRGGYGYTF TGTGCCAGCAGCTATCGAGGGGGTTATGGCTACACCTTC
- 18 TRBJ1-1 TRBD1 TRBV25-1 CASSDHGTGLLMNTEAFF TGTGCCAGCAGTGACCACGGGACAGGCCTACTCATGAACACTGAAGCTTTCTTT
- 15 TRBJ2-1 TRBD2 TRBV11-2 CASSLRGDRYNEQFF TGTGCCAGCAGCTTACGGGGGGATCGCTACAATGAGCAGTTCTTC
once 17 TRBJ2-5 TRBD2 TRBV5-1 CASSGLAGGDHQETQYF TGCGCCAGCAGCGGACTAGCGGGGGGTGACCACCAAGAGACCCAGTACTTC
- 14 TRBJ2-1 - TRBV15 CATSRDRVGDEQFF TGTGCCACCAGCAGAGACAGGGTTGGCGATGAGCAGTTCTTC
- 16 TRBJ2-7 TRBD1 TRBV2 CASWGQGQGASYEQYF TGTGCCAGCTGGGGTCAGGGACAGGGGGCTTCCTACGAGCAGTACTTC
- 14 TRBJ1-6 TRBD1 TRBV5-1 CASSEGQARSPLHF TGCGCCAGCAGCGAAGGACAGGCGAGATCACCCCTCCACTTT
- 14 TRBJ2-5 TRBD1 TRBV4-1 CASSGSTGEETQYF TGCGCCAGCAGCGGGTCTACAGGGGAAGAGACCCAGTACTTC
- 17 TRBJ2-2 - TRBV19 CASSIGPGWEATGELFF TGTGCCAGTAGTATCGGCCCAGGGTGGGAGGCCACCGGGGAGCTGTTTTTT
- 16 TRBJ2-3 TRBD1 TRBV11-1 CASSTGTDPSTDTQYF TGTGCCAGCAGCACCGGGACAGATCCCAGCACAGATACGCAGTATTTT
few 12 TRBJ2-1 - TRBV7-2 CASSGSRDEQFF TGTGCCAGCAGCGGGAGTAGGGATGAGCAGTTCTTC
- 19 TRBJ1-6 TRBD1 TRBV5-1 CASRGEEPGQNYYNSPLHF TGCGCCAGCAGGGGGGAGGAACCGGGACAGAACTACTATAATTCACCCCTCCACTTT
- 12 TRBJ2-7 - TRBV9 CASSGRRGEQYF TGTGCCAGCAGCGGGAGGAGGGGCGAGCAGTACTTC
- 12 TRBJ1-2 - TRBV6-5 CASSSTGEGYTF TGTGCCAGCAGTTCGACAGGAGAAGGCTACACCTTC
- 11 TRBJ2-7 - TRBV6-5 CASSSAGVQYF TGTGCCAGCAGTTCTGCAGGGGTGCAGTACTTC
- 16 TRBJ2-7 TRBD2 TRBV6-5 CASSYSSGGVSYEQYF TGTGCCAGCAGTTACTCCTCGGGGGGGGTTAGCTACGAGCAGTACTTC
few 14 TRBJ2-5 - TRBV2 CASSVPVGAGTQYF TGTGCCAGCAGTGTGCCTGTGGGGGCCGGGACCCAGTACTTC
- 14 TRBJ1-5 - TRBV9 CASRVTGYNQPQHF TGTGCCAGCAGGGTAACAGGATACAATCAGCCCCAGCATTTT
- 15 TRBJ2-3 - TRBV13 CASSSGQSSTDTQYF TGTGCCAGCAGCTCAGGACAGTCGAGCACAGATACGCAGTATTTT
- 15 TRBJ2-1 - TRBV6-5 CASTPAVDRRNEQFF TGTGCCAGCACCCCGGCAGTGGACAGACGCAATGAGCAGTTCTTC
- 16 TRBJ2-7 - TRBV18 CASSPSLPTNSYEQYF TGTGCCAGCTCACCTTCCTTGCCGACAAACTCCTACGAGCAGTACTTC
few 15 TRBJ2-1 TRBD2 TRBV7-9 CASSFLAGGNNEQFF TGTGCCAGCAGCTTCCTAGCGGGGGGGAACAATGAGCAGTTCTTC
- 15 TRBJ1-1 TRBD1 TRBV5-5 CASSSFLDRDTEAFF TGTGCCAGCAGCTCCTTTCTGGACAGGGACACTGAAGCTTTCTTT
- 12 TRBJ1-2 - TRBV14 CASSQARGRRPF TGTGCCAGCAGCCAAGCTCGGGGAAGACGCCCCTTC
- 16 TRBJ2-1 - TRBV27 CASSPPSGLGHNEQFF TGTGCCAGCAGTCCCCCGTCAGGGTTGGGGCACAATGAGCAGTTCTTC
- 15 TRBJ1-3 - TRBV9 CASSVTGQSGNTIYF TGTGCCAGCAGCGTTACAGGACAGTCTGGAAACACCATATATTTT
- 17 TRBJ1-4 - TRBV28 CASSSQGSRPTNEKLFF TGTGCCAGCAGCTCACAGGGATCTCGACCCACTAATGAAAAACTGTTTTTT
once 17 TRBJ1-1 - TRBV4-2 CASSLDVAWGRNTEAFF TGTGCCAGCAGCCTCGATGTGGCCTGGGGGCGGAACACTGAAGCTTTCTTT
- 15 TRBJ1-1 - TRBV6-1 CASIPAGGVSTEAFF TGTGCCAGCATCCCGGCGGGGGGGGTCAGCACTGAAGCTTTCTTT
- 16 TRBJ2-1 TRBD2 TRBV5-1 CASSLKLAGAGNEQFF TGCGCCAGCAGCTTGAAACTAGCGGGAGCGGGCAATGAGCAGTTCTTC
once 12 TRBJ2-7 - TRBV30 CASSPSGYEQYF TGTGCCTCGAGCCCTTCCGGGTACGAGCAGTACTTC
- 16 TRBJ1-5 TRBD1 TRBV19 CASSIGGDRGRQPQHF TGTGCCAGTAGTATAGGAGGCGACAGGGGGCGTCAGCCCCAGCATTTT
once 15 TRBJ1-5 TRBD1 TRBV5-6 CASSATGGSNQPQHF TGTGCCAGCAGCGCAACAGGGGGCAGCAATCAGCCCCAGCATTTT
- 18 TRBJ1-5 TRBD1 TRBV7-9 CASSLDRGWGNSNQPQHF TGTGCCAGCAGCTTAGACAGGGGTTGGGGAAATAGCAATCAGCCCCAGCATTTT
- 15 TRBJ2-7 TRBD2 TRBV7-9 CPSSLLTSGNNEQYF TGTCCCAGCAGCTTATTGACTAGCGGGAACAACGAGCAGTACTTC
few 14 TRBJ1-5 TRBD1 TRBV29-1 CSVWGQGENQPQHF TGCAGCGTCTGGGGACAGGGGGAGAATCAGCCCCAGCATTTT
few 13 TRBJ2-3 TRBD1 TRBV2 CASSNRGADTQYF TGTGCCAGCAGTAACAGGGGGGCAGATACGCAGTATTTT
- 14 TRBJ2-3 - TRBV29-1 CSVGGGGGKDTQYF TGCAGCGTTGGGGGTGGTGGGGGGAAAGATACGCAGTATTTT
- 15 TRBJ1-1 - TRBV11-2 CASSLRTALNTEAFF TGTGCCAGCAGCCTCAGGACAGCCTTGAACACTGAAGCTTTCTTT
- 14 TRBJ1-1 - TRBV2 CASSVMGTNTEAFF TGTGCCAGCAGTGTAATGGGGACAAACACTGAAGCTTTCTTT
few 16 TRBJ2-7 TRBD2 TRBV5-6 CASSLGTSGASYEQYF TGTGCCAGCAGCTTGGGGACTAGCGGGGCCTCCTACGAGCAGTACTTC
- 14 TRBJ2-2 TRBD1 TRBV9 CASSGQGNTGELFF TGTGCCAGCAGCGGACAGGGGAACACCGGGGAGCTGTTTTTT
- 16 TRBJ1-2 TRBD1 TRBV19 CASSTRRGQGACGYTF TGTGCCAGTAGTACCCGCCGTGGACAGGGGGCATGTGGCTACACCTTC
few 17 TRBJ2-1 TRBD2 TRBV6-1 CASSGTGTSGRYNEQFF TGTGCCAGCAGTGGCACCGGGACTAGCGGGAGGTACAATGAGCAGTTCTTC
- 14 TRBJ2-7 - TRBV7-2 CASSLGQAAYEQYF TGTGCCAGCAGCTTAGGACAGGCAGCCTACGAGCAGTACTTC
few 15 TRBJ2-1 TRBD1 TRBV7-2 CASSLAGTGLHEQFF TGTGCCAGCAGCTTAGCCGGGACAGGGTTGCATGAGCAGTTCTTC
- 16 TRBJ2-2 - TRBV5-1 CASRSNPQGNTGELFF TGCGCCAGCAGGTCGAATCCACAGGGGAACACCGGGGAGCTGTTTTTT
- 16 TRBJ2-3 TRBD2 TRBV5-6 CVSSLASSGAGDTQYF TGTGTCAGCAGCTTGGCCTCTAGCGGGGCCGGGGATACGCAGTATTTT
- 14 TRBJ1-2 - TRBV29-1 CSVVGGRTDDGYTF TGCAGCGTTGTTGGGGGAAGGACAGACGATGGCTACACCTTC
- 21 TRBJ2-7 TRBD2 TRBV5-1 CASSHGTSGAKRLPTTYEQYF TGCGCCAGCAGCCACGGGACTAGCGGGGCGAAGCGTCTACCTACGACCTACGAGCAGTACTTC
- 13 TRBJ1-2 - TRBV30 CACRGRSGYGYTF TGTGCCTGCAGGGGACGCAGTGGCTATGGCTACACCTTC